A single sample gave rise to the 18 T cell receptor beta chains below, sequenced in a study of blood T cell repertoires in COVID-19 (dated by TCRdb to about 2020). Library preparation was by the immunoSEQ multiplex PCR assay. Not all clones reach the TCRdb copy of this immuneACCESS table, which keeps in-frame sequences only. Checked studies attribute under half of the gap to unresolved V genes and leave the rest unexplained. In this sample the table shows about 260,000 clones, over 80% of which occur a single time. The ten largest clones add up to approximately 1.6% of the sample. Sequences were obtained from peripheral blood. The receptor source for this set is a woman aged 35 to 49 who had recovered from COVID-19.

This clone was recorded only once. This chain joins TRBV15 and TRBJ2-7, with TRBD1 identical over 7 bases. Trimming at V came to 2 bases and at J to 3 bases, leaving 7 bases not matched to a gene. Germline CDR1 LNHNV, CDR2 YYDKDF (reference sequence). The CDR3 is made up of 15 amino acids. The DNA for the CDR3 is TGTGCCACCAGCAGAAACTGGGACAGTCTCTACGAGCAGTACTTC. As protein: CATSRNWDSLYEQYF.

The chain joins TRBV24-1 to TRBJ1-5, with D tentatively TRBD1 (6 bases). Per germline, CDR1 KGHDR and CDR2 SFDVKD. V was shortened by 2 bases and J by 2 bases, with 15 bases between the two germline ends. The CDR3 runs to 17 residues. The DNA for the CDR3 is TGTGCCACCAGTGATTCGGGACACTTGGGTGGCAATCAGCCCCAGCATTTT. Amino acids: CATSDSGHLGGNQPQHF.

This chain joins TRBV3-1 (or the pseudogene TRBV3-2) and TRBJ1-2, with D perhaps TRBD1 (6 bases). The CDR3 runs 15 residues. Germline CDR1 and CDR2: LGHDT and YNNKEL (reference sequence). V gave up 0 bases and J gave up 3 bases, with 11 bases separating them. Written as DNA, the CDR3 is TGTGCCAGCAGCCAAGATCAGGGGAGGGACTATGGCTACACCTTC. Protein sequence: CASSQDQGRDYGYTF.

This chain links TRBV1 with TRBJ1-2; the table's D gene call, TRBD1, was not cross checked with the DNA. TRBV1 is assigned pseudogene status. The CDR3 has 14 amino acids. The CDR3 region has the DNA TGCACCAGCAGCCAAGATTACAGTAACTATGGCTACACCTTC. This encodes CTSSQDYSNYGYTF.

The chain employs TRBV10-1 and TRBJ1-1, with 10 bases fitting TRBD1. CDR1 and CDR2 from the germline V gene are WNHNN and SYGVQD (reference sequence). This CDR3 comprises 15 residues. With V trimmed by 3 bases and J by 5 bases, 6 bases remained unmatched. The CDR3 DNA is TGCGCCAGCAGTGAACGGACAGGGGGAGGGACTGAAGCTTTCTTT. This encodes CASSERTGGGTEAFF.

This chain links TRBV7-6 with TRBJ1-4; D gene ambiguous. Per the germline V gene, CDR1 is SGHVS and CDR2 is FNYEAQ. The CDR3 totals 13 residues. V lost 5 bases, J lost 7 bases, and 11 bases lay in between. The CDR3 bases are TGTGCCAGCAGCCCCGTGATTAGTGAAAAACTGTTTTTT. Translating gives CASSPVISEKLFF.

This chain uses TRBV6-5 with TRBJ1-6; 7 bases align to TRBD1. The CDR3 has 15 amino acids. Germline V gives CDR1 MNHEY, CDR2 SVGAGI. V lost 6 bases to trimming and J lost 7 bases; unmatched junction nucleotides: 9. The CDR3 sequence is CASSRRQGLNSPLHF. CDR3 coding DNA: TGTGCCAGCAGCCGGAGACAGGGATTGAATTCACCCCTCCACTTT.

The table lists this clone with many counts. The chain carries TRBV5-1 and TRBJ1-4, with 7 positions matching TRBD1. The V segment lost 0 bases and the J segment 14 bases; nucleotides outside the gene matches: 10. The CDR3 extends over 14 amino acids. Germline V CDR1 and CDR2: SGHRS, YFSETQ. The CDR3 DNA reads TGCGCCAGCAGCTTGGTGACAGGGAATGGTCTCCTGTTTTTT. It specifies CASSLVTGNGLLFF.

The rearrangement links TRBV18 to TRBJ2-7; TRBD2 matches 7 bases. Germline loops: CDR1 KGHSH, CDR2 LQKENI. The junction had 9 bases not matched to a gene; V was cut back by 3 bases and J by 7 bases. The CDR3 has 14 amino acids. The CDR3 bases are TGTGCCAGCTCACCTGAGGGAGGGTTGGTAGAGCAGTACTTC. This gives the protein CASSPEGGLVEQYF.

The chain links TRBV6-2 or TRBV6-3 to TRBJ2-7, with D unclear. CDR1 and CDR2 (germline): MNHEY, SVGEGT. This CDR3 is built from 14 residues. The V end was cut by 2 bases, the J end by 3 bases, with 11 bases between. The CDR3: CASSYGQPHYEQYF. DNA for the CDR3: TGTGCCAGCAGTTACGGGCAGCCCCACTACGAGCAGTACTTC.

The chain uses TRBV30 and TRBJ2-7; possibly TRBD2 for D (5 bases). The CDR3 sequence is 16 residues long. Looked up from germline, CDR1 is GTSNPN and CDR2 is SVGIG (reference sequence). The germline V and J ends were trimmed by 0 bases and 3 bases, with 18 bases remaining between them. The CDR3 DNA sequence: TGTGCCTGGAGTGTATCGCCCGGAGGTACTATCTACGAGCAGTACTTC. It specifies CAWSVSPGGTIYEQYF.

The chain is built from TRBV7-9 and TRBJ1-5; unclear D gene. V lost 5 bases and J lost 0, with 11 bases in between. This CDR3 is built from 15 residues. The germline V gene encodes CDR1 SEHNR and CDR2 FQNEAQ (reference sequence). In nucleotides, the CDR3 is TGTGCCAGCAGCCCCGCGGGTTATAGCAATCAGCCCCAGCATTTT. This encodes CASSPAGYSNQPQHF.

The J gene is TRBJ2-2, the V gene TRBV4-2; 10 positions agree with TRBD2. Trimming removed 4 bases from V and 0 bases from J; junction bases left unmatched: 8. The CDR3 is 18 amino acids. The germline V gene has CDR1 LGHNA and CDR2 YNFKEQ. CDR3 residues: CASSRRTAGGTNTGELFF. Written as DNA, the CDR3 is TGTGCCAGCAGCCGGAGAACAGCGGGGGGGACGAACACCGGGGAGCTGTTTTTT.

The chain combines TRBV21-1 with TRBJ2-7; the table's TRBD2 call for D was not verified on the DNA. TRBV21-1 is recorded as a pseudogene. This CDR3 has 14 amino acids. DNA for the CDR3: TGTGCCAGCACCCAAGAGGAACTTAACCTTCCGCAGTACTTC. It is translated as CASTQEELNLPQYF.

The J gene is TRBJ1-3, the V gene TRBV3-1 (or the pseudogene TRBV3-2); D unclear. Germline-derived CDR1 and CDR2 are LGHDT and YNNKEL (reference sequence). The V end lost 3 bases, the J end lost 1 base, and 13 bases lay between the germline ends. The CDR3 length is 16 residues. The CDR3 DNA reads TGTGCCAGCAGCCAGGAATACAGACTATCTGGAAACACCATATATTTT. Translated, it gives CASSQEYRLSGNTIYF.

The CDR3 region is CASSPGVKNIQYF. In DNA, the CDR3 is TGTGCCAGCTCCCCGGGTGTCAAAAACATTCAGTACTTC. This sequence joins TRBV18 and TRBJ2-4; D is ambiguous. With 6 bases removed from V and 3 bases from J, the gap between germline ends came to 9 bases. The CDR3 extends over 13 amino acids. From germline, CDR1 is KGHSH and CDR2 LQKENI.

The chain recombines TRBV11-3 with TRBJ2-1; TRBD2 matches 8 bases. The CDR3 extends over 17 amino acids. V shed 2 bases and J 2 bases; nucleotides not matched to a gene: 8. Germline V CDR1 and CDR2: SGHNT, YENEEA. CDR3 loop: CASSLHSPAGAYNEQFF. The CDR3 coding sequence is TGTGCCAGCAGCTTACACTCCCCAGCGGGGGCCTACAATGAGCAGTTCTTC.

This clone showed up just a few times. This chain connects TRBV7-3 to TRBJ1-6, with D hard to call. V was pared by 6 bases and J by 10 bases, with 7 bases between. The CDR3 spans 11 residues. The germline gives CDR1 SGHTA, CDR2 FQGTGA. CDR3 protein: CASSTKSPLHF. For the CDR3, the DNA is TGTGCCAGCAGTACAAAATCACCCCTCCACTTT.